The clone carrying this T cell receptor beta chain was seen a few times. Its antigen is as yet unknown. The CDR3 spans 12 residues. Between the trimmed V and J ends, which lost 4 bases and 13 bases, there was a span of 18 bases. In germline, CDR1 is SGHRS, CDR2 YFSETQ. Profiling relied on immunoSEQ multiplex PCR, and the TCRdb table lists in-frame clones only, not all of them. The sample has 35,000 to 40,000 clones, more than 70% seen once. This sample is part of a study of lymphopenia after photon versus proton radiotherapy. Study outcomes and limitations: After lymphocyte nadir, photon-treated repertoires showed oligoclonal expansion, especially CD8+ Temra. Larger post-nadir TCR diversity loss correlated inversely with survival in deceased patients. Survival link was tested only in deceased patients; proton benefit remains a possibility. Relative stability marked proton patients; photon patients lost diversity and naive cells.

This TCR was sampled from a man aged 45-65 years with gastric cancer. The chain has TRBV5-1 and TRBJ2-7, with D possibly being TRBD2 (6 bases). The sequencing here drew on peripheral blood, taken from a patient treated with photon-based radiotherapy. The CDR3 sequence is CASSPPGTPVYF. CDR3 sequence (DNA): TGCGCCAGCAGCCCACCGGGGACTCCAGTCTACTTC.